This entry lists 16 T cell receptor beta chains sequenced from one sample in a study of blood T cell repertoires in COVID-19. Data came from immunoSEQ multiplex PCR; TCRdb stores just in-frame clones and leaves some out. The repertoire consists of about 270,000 clones, with around 81% occurring once and the leading ten covering around 4%. Sequencing used peripheral blood. The origin of the receptors is a woman in her forties or fifties with active or convalescent COVID-19.

The chain is built from TRBV5-1 and TRBJ1-6; 7 bases match TRBD1. The ends lost 4 bases at V and 6 bases at J; junction bases unmatched: 7. The CDR3 consists of 15 residues. CDR1 and CDR2 from the germline V gene are SGHRS and YFSETQ. The CDR3 loop is CASSPEQGRNSPLHF. The CDR3 DNA follows: TGCGCCAGCAGCCCCGAACAGGGGCGTAATTCACCCCTCCACTTT.

The gene calls are TRBV6-6 and TRBJ1-6; 7 bases match TRBD1. The CDR3 is 16 residues long. Germline assignment: CDR1 MNHNY and CDR2 SVGAGI (reference sequence). V lost 4 bases to trimming and J lost 0 bases; unmatched junction nucleotides: 3. The CDR3 here is CASSWGQSSYNSPLHF. The CDR3 DNA sequence: TGTGCCAGCAGTTGGGGACAGAGCTCCTATAATTCACCCCTCCACTTT.

This clone has more than one count but fewer than ten. The gene calls are TRBV15 and TRBJ1-1; 7 nucleotides agree with TRBD1. From germline, CDR1 is LNHNV and CDR2 YYDKDF (reference sequence). The length of the CDR3 is 16 residues. With V trimmed by 5 bases and J by 6 bases, 15 bases remained unmatched. CDR3 residues: CATSPRDRPGRSEAFF. DNA for the CDR3: TGTGCCACCAGCCCAAGGGACAGACCGGGTAGGTCTGAAGCTTTCTTT.

The V call is TRBV7-9, the J call TRBJ1-1, with 10 bases lining up with TRBD1. The CDR3 loop spans 18 amino acids. Trimming at V came to 4 bases and at J to 1 base, leaving 12 bases not matched to a gene. Germline-derived CDR1 and CDR2 are SEHNR and FQNEAQ (reference sequence). The CDR3 region has the DNA TGTGCCAGCAGCTCATTGGGACAGGGGAGGATTAAGAACACTGAAGCTTTCTTT. This encodes CASSSLGQGRIKNTEAFF.

The chain has TRBV4-2 and TRBJ2-7, with D hard to call. Trimming took 2 bases from V and 3 from J, leaving 11 bases between them. CDR1 is LGHNA and CDR2 is YNFKEQ in the germline V gene. This CDR3 has 14 residues. The CDR3 is CASSQLGPSYEQYF. The CDR3 coding sequence is TGTGCCAGCAGCCAATTGGGCCCCAGCTACGAGCAGTACTTC.

The genes are TRBV11-3 and TRBJ2-1, with D perhaps TRBD2 (5 bases). The CDR3 consists of 13 residues. The germline V gene has CDR1 SGHNT and CDR2 YENEEA. V dropped 4 bases and J dropped 10 bases, with 14 bases sitting between them. DNA for the CDR3: TGTGCCAGCAGCTCAATAAAGGGAGCGGAGCAGTTCTTC. Translating it yields CASSSIKGAEQFF. The full variable domain, its missing parts supplied by reference TRBV11-3 and TRBJ2-1, is EAGVVQSPRYKIIEKKQPVAFWCNPISGHNTLYWYLQNLGQGPELLIRYENEEAVDDSQLPKDRFSAERLKGVDSTLKIQPAELGDSAVYLCASSSIKGAEQFFGPGTRLTVL.

Of note for this clone: Germline is not matched at one junction end, which may reflect a read error. Other DNA variants within this sample encode the same CDR3. The chain uses TRBV2 and TRBJ2-7; tentatively, D is TRBD2 (5 bases). In germline, CDR1 is SNHLY, CDR2 FYNNEI. There are 15 residues in the CDR3. The CDR3 loop reads CASSYMASRSYEQYF. In nucleotides, the CDR3 is TGTGCCAGCAGTTATATGGCTAGCCGGTCCTATGAGCAGTACTTC.

This clone was observed a few times. This chain links TRBV5-1 with TRBJ1-3, with unresolved D. The CDR3 spans 14 residues. With 4 bases removed from V and 4 bases from J, the gap between germline ends came to 12 bases. Germline V gene data show CDR1 as SGHRS and CDR2 as YFSETQ. The CDR3 sequence: CASSPYDSGNTIYF. DNA for the CDR3: TGCGCCAGCAGCCCATACGACTCCGGAAACACCATATATTTT.

The V and J genes are TRBV7-9 and TRBJ2-3; 10 bases are shared with TRBD2. CDR3 length equals 16 residues. Per germline, CDR1 SEHNR and CDR2 FQNEAQ (reference sequence). After removal of 6 bases from V and 5 bases from J, the junction contained 11 bases not matched to a gene. In nucleotides, the CDR3 is TGTGCCAGCAGGGGGCGAGGAGTAGCGGGAGGAGATACGCAGTATTTT. It is translated as CASRGRGVAGGDTQYF.

V and J are TRBV5-1 and TRBJ2-1; TRBD2 matches 8 bases. V was clipped by 1 base and J by 5 bases; unmatched bases: 2. Germline V gene sequence: CDR1 SGHRS, CDR2 YFSETQ. The CDR3 loop spans 14 amino acids. CDR3 sequence: CASSLTGGHNEQFF. The DNA of the CDR3 is TGCGCCAGCAGCTTGACGGGGGGGCACAATGAGCAGTTCTTC.

This chain connects TRBV5-6 to TRBJ1-1, with TRBD1 matching over 10 bases. The J segment lost 6 bases and the V segment lost 0 bases, leaving 8 bases of the junction unmatched. The CDR3 runs 16 residues. CDR1 is SGHDT and CDR2 is YYEEEE in the germline V gene. CDR3 DNA: TGTGCCAGCAGCTTGGGGACGGGACAGGGGCTCCCTGAAGCTTTCTTT. It is translated as CASSLGTGQGLPEAFF. The variable domain in full, completed from reference TRBV5-6 and TRBJ1-1, reads DAGVTQSPTHLIKTRGQQVTLRCSPKSGHDTVSWYQQALGQGPQFIFQYYEEEERQRGNFPDRFSGHQFPNYSSELNVNALLLGDSALYLCASSLGTGQGLPEAFFGQGTRLTVV.

This sequence joins TRBV7-2 and TRBJ2-7; 8 positions match TRBD2. The CDR3 has 13 residues. CDR1 SGHTA and CDR2 FQGNSA come from the germline V gene. Germline trimming cut 7 bases from V and 4 bases from J; bases unmatched to any gene: 6. CDR3 sequence: CASTGASGYEQYF. For the CDR3, the DNA is TGTGCCAGCACCGGGGCTAGCGGGTACGAGCAGTACTTC.

The J gene is TRBJ2-3, the V gene TRBV29-1, with 8 bases identical to TRBD2. The germline gives CDR1 SQVTM, CDR2 ANQGSEA. The V gene end was trimmed by 3 bases and the J gene end by 0 bases; junction bases not matched to a gene: 8. This CDR3 has 16 residues. The CDR3 DNA reads TGCAGCGTTGACGGGCGGGAGGCCTCTAGCACAGATACGCAGTATTTT. It translates to CSVDGREASSTDTQYF.

The chain is built from TRBV3-1 (or the pseudogene TRBV3-2) and TRBJ2-2; D not resolved. Germline assignment: CDR1 LGHDT and CDR2 YNNKEL (reference sequence). This CDR3 has 13 residues. The V end lost 0 bases, the J end lost 7 bases, and 6 bases lay between the germline ends. The CDR3 here is CASSQESVGELFF. As DNA, the CDR3 is TGTGCCAGCAGCCAAGAATCGGTCGGGGAGCTGTTTTTT.

The chain links TRBV9 to TRBJ2-3; D might be TRBD2 (7 bases). CDR1 SGDLS and CDR2 YYNGEE come from the germline V gene. The CDR3 runs to 15 residues. The V end lost 4 bases, the J end lost 6 bases, and 18 bases lay between the germline ends. The CDR3 protein is CASSRGGVRTDTQYF. The DNA of the CDR3 is TGTGCCAGCAGCCGAGGGGGGGTCAGGACGGATACGCAGTATTTT.

The chain carries TRBV6-2 or TRBV6-3 and TRBJ2-2, with a tentative D call TRBD1 (5 bases). The CDR3 consists of 17 residues. V was pared by 0 bases and J by 4 bases, with 15 bases between. From germline, CDR1 is MNHEY and CDR2 SVGEGT. DNA of the CDR3: TGTGCCAGCAGTTACTCGGGTGGCAGGGTATTCACCGGGGAGCTGTTTTTT. This translates into CASSYSGGRVFTGELFF.